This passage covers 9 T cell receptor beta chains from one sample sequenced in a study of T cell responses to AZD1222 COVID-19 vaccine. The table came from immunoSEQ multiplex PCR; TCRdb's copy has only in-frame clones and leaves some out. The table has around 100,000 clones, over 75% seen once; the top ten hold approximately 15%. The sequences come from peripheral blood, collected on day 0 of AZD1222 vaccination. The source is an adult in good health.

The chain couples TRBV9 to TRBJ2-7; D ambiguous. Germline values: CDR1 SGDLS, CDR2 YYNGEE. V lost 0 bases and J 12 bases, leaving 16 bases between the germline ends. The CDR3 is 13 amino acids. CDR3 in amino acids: CASSVVPGREVYF. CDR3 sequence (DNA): TGTGCCAGCAGCGTAGTCCCCGGGCGAGAGGTGTACTTC.

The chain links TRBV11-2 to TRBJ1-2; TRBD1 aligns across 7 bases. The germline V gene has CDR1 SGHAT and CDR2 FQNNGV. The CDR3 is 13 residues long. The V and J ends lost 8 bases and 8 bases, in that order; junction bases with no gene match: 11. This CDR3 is CASAYPQGQGYTF. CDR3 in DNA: TGTGCCAGCGCTTACCCCCAGGGACAGGGCTACACCTTC.

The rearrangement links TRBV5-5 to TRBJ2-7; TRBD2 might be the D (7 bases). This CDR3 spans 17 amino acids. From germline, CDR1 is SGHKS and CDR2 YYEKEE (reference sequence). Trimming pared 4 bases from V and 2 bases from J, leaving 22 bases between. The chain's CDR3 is CASSPGGSILSTYEQYF. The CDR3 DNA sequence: TGTGCCAGCAGCCCGGGGGGCTCCATATTATCTACCTACGAGCAGTACTTC.

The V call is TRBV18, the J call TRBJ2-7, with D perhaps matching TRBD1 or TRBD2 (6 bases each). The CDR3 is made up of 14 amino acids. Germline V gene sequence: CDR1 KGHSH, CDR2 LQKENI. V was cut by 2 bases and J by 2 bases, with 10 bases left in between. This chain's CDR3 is CASSPSGGTYEQYF. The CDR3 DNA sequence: TGTGCCAGCTCACCATCCGGGGGCACCTACGAGCAGTACTTC. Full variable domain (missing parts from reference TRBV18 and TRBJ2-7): NAGVMQNPRHLVRRRGQEARLRCSPMKGHSHVYWYRQLPEEGLKFMVYLQKENIIDESGMPKERFSAEFPKEGPSILRIQQVVRGDSAAYFCASSPSGGTYEQYFGPGTRLTVT.

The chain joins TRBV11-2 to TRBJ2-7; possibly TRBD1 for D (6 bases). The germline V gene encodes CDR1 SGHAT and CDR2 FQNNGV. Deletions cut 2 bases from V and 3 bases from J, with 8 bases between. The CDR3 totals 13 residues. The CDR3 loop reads CASSLTGFYEQYF. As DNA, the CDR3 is TGTGCCAGCAGCTTAACAGGGTTCTACGAGCAGTACTTC.

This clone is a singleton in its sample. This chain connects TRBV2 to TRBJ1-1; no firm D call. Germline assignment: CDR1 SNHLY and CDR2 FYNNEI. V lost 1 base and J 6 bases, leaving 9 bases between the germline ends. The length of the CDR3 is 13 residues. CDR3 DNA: TGTGCCAGCAGTGAAGAAAAACGCGCTGAAGCTTTCTTT. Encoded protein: CASSEEKRAEAFF. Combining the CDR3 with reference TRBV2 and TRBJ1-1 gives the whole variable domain EPEVTQTPSHQVTQMGQEVILRCVPISNHLYFYWYRQILGQKVEFLVSFYNNEISEKSEIFDDQFSVERPDGSNFTLKIRSTKLEDSAMYFCASSEEKRAEAFFGQGTRLTVV.

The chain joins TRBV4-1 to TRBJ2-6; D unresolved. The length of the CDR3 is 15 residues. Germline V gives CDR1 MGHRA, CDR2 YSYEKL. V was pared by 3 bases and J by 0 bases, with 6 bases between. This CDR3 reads CASSHTTSGANVLTF. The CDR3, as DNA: TGCGCCAGCAGCCATACGACCTCTGGGGCCAACGTCCTGACTTTC.

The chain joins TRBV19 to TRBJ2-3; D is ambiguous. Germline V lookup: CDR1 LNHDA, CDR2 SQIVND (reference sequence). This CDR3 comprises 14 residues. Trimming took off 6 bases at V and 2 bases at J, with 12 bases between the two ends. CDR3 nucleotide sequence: TGTGCCAGTAGCCGGATGGAAGCCACAGATACGCAGTATTTT. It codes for CASSRMEATDTQYF.

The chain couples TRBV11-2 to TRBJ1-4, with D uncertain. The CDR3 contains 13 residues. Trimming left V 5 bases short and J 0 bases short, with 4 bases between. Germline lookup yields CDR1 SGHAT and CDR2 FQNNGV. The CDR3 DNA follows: TGTGCCAGCAGCCTAACAACTAATGAAAAACTGTTTTTT. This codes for CASSLTTNEKLFF.